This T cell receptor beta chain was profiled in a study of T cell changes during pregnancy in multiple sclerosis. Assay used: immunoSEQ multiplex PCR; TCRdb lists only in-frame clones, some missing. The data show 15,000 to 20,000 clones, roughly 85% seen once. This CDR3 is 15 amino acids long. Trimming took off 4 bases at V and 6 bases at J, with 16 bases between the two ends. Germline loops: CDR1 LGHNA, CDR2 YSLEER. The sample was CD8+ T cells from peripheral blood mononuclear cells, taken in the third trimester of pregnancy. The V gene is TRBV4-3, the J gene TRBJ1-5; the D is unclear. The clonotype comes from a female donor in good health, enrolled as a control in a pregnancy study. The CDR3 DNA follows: TGCGCCAGCAGCCGGGCATATCGTAGAATTCAGCCCCAGCATTTT. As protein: CASSRAYRRIQPQHF.